This T cell receptor (beta chain) was retrieved from a study of T cell responses to AZD1222 COVID-19 vaccine. Assay: immunoSEQ multiplex PCR; the TCRdb copy retains only in-frame clones and omits some. The repertoire holds about 100,000 clones, with roughly 89% as singletons. Study-wide results and limits: Spike was spanned by vaccine-associated CD4 TCRs, which were dominant at 160-218 and 743-854. Clonal diversity may have been underestimated in mostly white British donors. After the peak T cell response, and only then, were repertoires sampled.

The CDR3 consists of 14 residues. The germline V gene has CDR1 MNHEY and CDR2 SVGAGI. V trimming: 6 bases; J trimming: 3 bases; junction bases outside the gene matches: 7. A note on this clone: Antigen specificity is unknown.

The specimen was peripheral blood, collected on day 0 of AZD1222 vaccination. The chain recombines TRBV6-5 with TRBJ1-2, with 7 positions matching TRBD1. The sequence was collected from an adult in good health. This CDR3 is CASREGAQDYGYTF. The CDR3, as DNA: TGTGCCAGCAGGGAGGGGGCGCAAGACTATGGCTACACCTTC.